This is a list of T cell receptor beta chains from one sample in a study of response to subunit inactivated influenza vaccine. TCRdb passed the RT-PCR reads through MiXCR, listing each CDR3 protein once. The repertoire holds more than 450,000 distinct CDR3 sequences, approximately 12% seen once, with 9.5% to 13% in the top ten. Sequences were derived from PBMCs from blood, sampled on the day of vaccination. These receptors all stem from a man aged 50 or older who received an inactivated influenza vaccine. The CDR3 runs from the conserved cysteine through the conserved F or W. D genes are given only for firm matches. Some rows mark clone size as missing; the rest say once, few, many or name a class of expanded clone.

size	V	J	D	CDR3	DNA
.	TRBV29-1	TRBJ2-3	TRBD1	CSVEMGQGADTQYF	TGCAGCGTTGAAATGGGACAGGGGGCAGATACGCAGTATTTT
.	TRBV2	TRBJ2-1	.	CASRVTDGNEQFF	TGTGCCAGCAGGGTCACGGACGGCAATGAGCAGTTCTTC
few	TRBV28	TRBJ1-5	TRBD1	CASRDGQGLNQPQHF	TGTGCCAGCAGAGACGGACAGGGGTTGAATCAGCCCCAGCATTTT
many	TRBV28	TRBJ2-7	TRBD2	CASSSRGRGGYEQYF	TGTGCCAGCAGCTCCCGGGGACGGGGGGGTTACGAGCAGTACTTC
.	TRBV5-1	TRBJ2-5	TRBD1	CASSFGTGRGETQYF	TGCGCCAGCAGCTTTGGGACAGGGCGCGGAGAGACCCAGTACTTC
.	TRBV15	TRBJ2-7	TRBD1	CATSRGRSGGILYEQYF	TGTGCCACCAGCAGAGGAAGGTCAGGGGGCATATTGTACGAGCAGTACTTC
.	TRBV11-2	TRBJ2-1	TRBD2	CASSLRLAGSSYNEQFF	TGTGCCAGCAGCCTACGACTAGCGGGCAGCTCCTACAATGAGCAGTTCTTC
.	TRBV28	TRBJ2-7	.	CASSLYGDEQYF	TGTGCCAGCAGTTTATATGGGGACGAGCAGTACTTC
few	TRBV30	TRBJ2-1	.	CAWTQQYNEQFF	TGTGCCTGGACCCAGCAATACAATGAGCAGTTCTTC
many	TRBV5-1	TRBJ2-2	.	CASSYPAAGANTGELFF	TGCGCCAGCAGTTATCCGGCGGCAGGGGCGAACACCGGGGAGCTGTTTTTT
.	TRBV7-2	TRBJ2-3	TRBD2	CASSLSSGGGTDTQYF	TGTGCCAGCAGCTTGTCTAGCGGGGGAGGGACAGATACGCAGTATTTT
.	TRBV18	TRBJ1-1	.	CASSPPPRLNTEAFF	TGTGCCAGCTCACCACCACCCAGGTTGAACACTGAAGCTTTCTTT
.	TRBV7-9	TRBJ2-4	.	CASSFDRLQYF	TGTGCCAGCAGCTTTGATCGACTACAGTACTTC
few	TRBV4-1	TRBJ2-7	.	CASSPNGGDEQYF	TGCGCCAGCAGCCCAAATGGGGGCGACGAGCAGTACTTC
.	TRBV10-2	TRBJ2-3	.	CASRGGLTQYF	TGCGCCAGCAGAGGGGGACTAACGCAGTATTTT
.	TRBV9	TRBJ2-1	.	CASSVDKYSYNEQFF	TGTGCCAGCAGCGTAGACAAGTACTCCTACAATGAGCAGTTCTTC
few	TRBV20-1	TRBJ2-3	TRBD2	CSAPRLAGGRDTQYF	TGCAGTGCTCCAAGACTAGCGGGGGGACGAGATACGCAGTATTTT
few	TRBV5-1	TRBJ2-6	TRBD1	CASSLIQGAGANVLTF	TGCGCCAGCAGCTTGATCCAGGGGGCTGGGGCCAACGTCCTGACTTTC
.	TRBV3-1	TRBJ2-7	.	CASSQELADLSEQYF	TGTGCCAGCAGCCAAGAATTAGCGGACTTATCCGAGCAGTACTTC
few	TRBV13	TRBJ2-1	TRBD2	CASSSGLAQAHEQFF	TGTGCCAGCAGCTCCGGACTAGCGCAGGCCCATGAGCAGTTCTTC
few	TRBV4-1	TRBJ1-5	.	CASSQDGGWGNQPQHF	TGCGCCAGCAGCCAAGATGGGGGGTGGGGCAATCAGCCCCAGCATTTT
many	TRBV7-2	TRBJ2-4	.	CASSLGRENIQYF	TGTGCCAGCAGCTTAGGGAGGGAAAACATTCAGTACTTC
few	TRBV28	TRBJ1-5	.	CASSLPQGSNQPQHF	TGTGCCAGCAGTTTACCCCAGGGGAGCAATCAGCCCCAGCATTTT
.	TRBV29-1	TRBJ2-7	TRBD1	CSVQQGVYEQYF	TGCAGCGTTCAACAGGGGGTCTACGAGCAGTACTTC
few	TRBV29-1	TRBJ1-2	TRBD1	CSVDGYPGGSNYGYTF	TGCAGCGTTGATGGCTACCCAGGGGGCTCTAACTATGGCTACACCTTC
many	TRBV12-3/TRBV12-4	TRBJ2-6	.	CAILLSGANVLTF	TGTGCCATCCTTCTCTCTGGGGCCAACGTCCTGACTTTC
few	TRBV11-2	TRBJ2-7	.	CASSPMMYEQYF	TGTGCCAGCAGCCCGATGATGTACGAGCAGTACTTC
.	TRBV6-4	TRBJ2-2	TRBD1	CASSLHFRDRVLYMSAGELFF	TGTGCCAGCAGTCTCCACTTCCGGGACAGGGTCTTATATATGAGCGCCGGGGAGCTGTTTTTT
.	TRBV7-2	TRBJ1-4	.	CASQGTTNEKLFF	TGTGCCAGCCAGGGAACAACTAATGAAAAACTGTTTTTT
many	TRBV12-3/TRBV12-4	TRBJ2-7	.	CASSLAITSSTEQYF	TGTGCCAGCAGTTTAGCTATTACGAGCTCAACCGAGCAGTACTTC
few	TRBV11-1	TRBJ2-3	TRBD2	CASKSREQPDTQYF	TGTGCCAGCAAGTCGCGGGAGCAACCGGATACGCAGTATTTT
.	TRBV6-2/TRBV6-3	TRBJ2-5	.	CASSTRRGETQYF	TGTGCCAGCAGTACGAGGAGAGGGGAGACCCAGTACTTC
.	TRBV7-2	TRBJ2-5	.	CASSRHLGKRETQYF	TGTGCCAGCAGCCGACACCTAGGAAAGAGGGAGACCCAGTACTTC
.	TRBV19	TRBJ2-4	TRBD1	CASSIEGSGGSLAKNIQYF	TGTGCCAGTAGTATAGAAGGGTCAGGGGGATCCTTAGCCAAAAACATTCAGTACTTC
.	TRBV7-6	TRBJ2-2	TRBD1	CASSLLSGQGAGGELFF	TGTGCCAGCAGCTTACTTAGTGGACAGGGGGCCGGCGGGGAGCTGTTTTTT
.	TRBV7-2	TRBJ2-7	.	CASSSYGDLYEQYF	TGTGCCAGCAGCTCCTACGGGGACCTCTACGAGCAGTACTTC
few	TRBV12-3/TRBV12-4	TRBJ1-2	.	CASSPPGSGYTF	TGTGCCAGCAGCCCCCCCGGGAGTGGCTACACCTTC
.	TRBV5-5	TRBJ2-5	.	CASSLFPQETQYF	TGTGCCAGCAGCTTGTTCCCCCAAGAGACCCAGTACTTC
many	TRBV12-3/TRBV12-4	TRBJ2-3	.	CASSFSLHPSTDTQYF	TGTGCCAGCAGTTTCAGCCTACATCCTAGCACAGATACGCAGTATTTT
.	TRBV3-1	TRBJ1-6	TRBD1	CASSPVAVVGQGRSYNSPLHF	TGTGCCAGCAGCCCCGTTGCCGTGGTAGGACAGGGTCGCTCCTATAATTCACCCCTCCACTTT
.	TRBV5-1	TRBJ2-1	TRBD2	CASSDTGTSGGPGNEQFF	TGCGCCAGCAGCGATACCGGGACTAGCGGAGGTCCTGGCAATGAGCAGTTCTTC
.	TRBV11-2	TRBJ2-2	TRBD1	CASGQGYLTGELFF	TGTGCCAGCGGACAGGGCTATCTCACCGGGGAGCTGTTTTTT
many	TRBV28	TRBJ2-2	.	CASTGASRNTGELFF	TGTGCCAGCACGGGTGCTAGCCGGAACACCGGGGAGCTGTTTTTT
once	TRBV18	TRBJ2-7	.	CASSPRLNEQYF	TGTGCCAGCTCACCAAGGTTGAACGAGCAGTACTTC
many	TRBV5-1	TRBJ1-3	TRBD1	CASSYTLTGAGNTIYF	TGCGCCAGCAGCTATACCTTGACAGGGGCTGGAAACACCATATATTTT